The present entry profiles one TCR beta chain with its context. Blood samples of roughly 2.5 ml were drawn from every donor. This specimen comes from a study of monozygotic twins with inflammatory bowel disease. Nested amplification of TCRalpha and TCRbeta cDNA involved two PCRs of 16 and 9 cycles. TCRdb re-called the 5' RACE reads, yielding one record per CDR3 amino acid sequence without DNA. In total, the table holds some 440,000 distinct CDR3 sequences. The specimen sequenced was blood. This TCR was sampled from a human donor with ulcerative colitis or Crohn's disease, or a healthy co-twin of an affected twin (not recorded which).

The CDR3 region is CASSPLALGANVLTF. V is TRBV18 and J is TRBJ2-6; the D gene TCRdb calls, TRBD1, cannot be checked with no DNA. The germline V gene encodes CDR1 KGHSH and CDR2 LQKENI. The CDR3 has 15 amino acids.